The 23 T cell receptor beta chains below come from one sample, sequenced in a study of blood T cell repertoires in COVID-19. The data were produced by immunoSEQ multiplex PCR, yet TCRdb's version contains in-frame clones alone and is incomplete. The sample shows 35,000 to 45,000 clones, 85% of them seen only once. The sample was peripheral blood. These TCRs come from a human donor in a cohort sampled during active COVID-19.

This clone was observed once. The DNA of the CDR3 is TGTGCCAGCAGCTTAAGGCGGGGGGGCATGCAGACCCAGTACTTC. This sequence encodes CASSLRRGGMQTQYF. The V and J genes are TRBV7-2 and TRBJ2-5; 9 bases are a match to TRBD2. CDR1 is SGHTA and CDR2 is FQGNSA in the germline V gene. V was pared by 2 bases and J by 6 bases, with 7 bases of the junction left unmatched. The CDR3 has 15 amino acids.

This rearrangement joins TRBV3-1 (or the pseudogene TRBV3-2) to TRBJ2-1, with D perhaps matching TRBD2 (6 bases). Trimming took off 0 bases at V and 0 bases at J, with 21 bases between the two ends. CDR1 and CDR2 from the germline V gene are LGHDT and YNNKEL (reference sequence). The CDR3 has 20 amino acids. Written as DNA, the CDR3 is TGTGCCAGCAGCCAAGATCATTCTCATCTTTTGGGGGGCTCCTACAATGAGCAGTTCTTC. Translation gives CASSQDHSHLLGGSYNEQFF.

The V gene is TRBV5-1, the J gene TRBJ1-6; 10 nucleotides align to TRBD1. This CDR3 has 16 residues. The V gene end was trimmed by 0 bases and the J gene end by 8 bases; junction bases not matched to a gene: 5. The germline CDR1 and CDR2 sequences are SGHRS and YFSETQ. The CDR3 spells CASSLAGDRGDSPLHF. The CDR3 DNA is TGCGCCAGCAGCTTGGCCGGGGACAGGGGTGATTCACCCCTCCACTTT.

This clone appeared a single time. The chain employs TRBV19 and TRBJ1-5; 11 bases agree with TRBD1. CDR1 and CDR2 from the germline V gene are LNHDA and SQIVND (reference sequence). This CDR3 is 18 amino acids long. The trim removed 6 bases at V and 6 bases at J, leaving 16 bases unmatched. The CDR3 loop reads CASSLGGGTGTGGQPQHF. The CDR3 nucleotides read TGTGCCAGTAGCCTTGGAGGGGGAACCGGGACAGGGGGTCAGCCCCAGCATTTT. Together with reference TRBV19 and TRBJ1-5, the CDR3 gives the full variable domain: DGGITQSPKYLFRKEGQNVTLSCEQNLNHDAMYWYRQDPGQGLRLIYYSQIVNDFQKGDIAEGYSVSREKKESFPLTVTSAQKNPTAFYLCASSLGGGTGTGGQPQHFGDGTRLSIL.

CDR3 amino acids: CASSFASGGAGELFF. CDR3 sequence (DNA): TGTGCCAGCAGCTTCGCTAGCGGGGGGGCCGGGGAGCTGTTTTTT. J is TRBJ2-2 and V is TRBV5-8; 12 positions agree with TRBD2. Germline CDR1 is SGHTS and CDR2 is YDEGEE. The CDR3 loop spans 15 amino acids. The V segment lost 2 bases and the J segment 6 bases; nucleotides outside the gene matches: 2.

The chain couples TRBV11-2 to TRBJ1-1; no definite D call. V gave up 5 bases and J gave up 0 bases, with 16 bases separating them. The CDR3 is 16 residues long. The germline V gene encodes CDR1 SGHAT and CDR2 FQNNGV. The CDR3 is CASSRRGSLMNTEAFF. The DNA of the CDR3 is TGTGCCAGCAGCCGACGGGGTTCCCTAATGAACACTGAAGCTTTCTTT. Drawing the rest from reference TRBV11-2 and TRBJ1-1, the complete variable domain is EAGVAQSPRYKIIEKRQSVAFWCNPISGHATLYWYQQILGQGPKLLIQFQNNGVVDDSQLPKDRFSAERLKGVDSTLKIQPAKLEDSAVYLCASSRRGSLMNTEAFFGQGTRLTVV.

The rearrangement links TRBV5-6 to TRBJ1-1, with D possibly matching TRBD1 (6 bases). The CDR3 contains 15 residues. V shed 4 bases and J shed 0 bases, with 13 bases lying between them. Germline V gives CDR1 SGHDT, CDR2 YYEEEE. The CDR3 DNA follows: TGTGCCAGCAGCCCGGGGGGCCCGTTGAACACTGAAGCTTTCTTT. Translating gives CASSPGGPLNTEAFF.

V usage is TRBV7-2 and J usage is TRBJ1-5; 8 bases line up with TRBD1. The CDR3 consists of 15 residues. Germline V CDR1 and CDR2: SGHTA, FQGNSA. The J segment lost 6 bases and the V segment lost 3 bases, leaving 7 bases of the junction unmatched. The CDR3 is CASSFEQGGGQPQHF. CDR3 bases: TGTGCCAGCAGCTTTGAACAGGGGGGGGGTCAGCCCCAGCATTTT.

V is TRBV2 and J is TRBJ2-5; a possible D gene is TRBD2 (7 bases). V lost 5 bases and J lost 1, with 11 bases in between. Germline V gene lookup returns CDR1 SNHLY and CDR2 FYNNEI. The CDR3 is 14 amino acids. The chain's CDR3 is CASSRGAGQETQYF. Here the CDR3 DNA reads TGTGCCAGCAGTCGGGGGGCGGGCCAAGAGACCCAGTACTTC.

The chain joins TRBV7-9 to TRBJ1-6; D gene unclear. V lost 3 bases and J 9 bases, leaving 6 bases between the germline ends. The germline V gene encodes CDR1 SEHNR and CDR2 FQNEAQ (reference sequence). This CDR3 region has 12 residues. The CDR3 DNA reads TGTGCCAGCAGCTTCGGTCCTTCACCCCTCCACTTT. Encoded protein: CASSFGPSPLHF.

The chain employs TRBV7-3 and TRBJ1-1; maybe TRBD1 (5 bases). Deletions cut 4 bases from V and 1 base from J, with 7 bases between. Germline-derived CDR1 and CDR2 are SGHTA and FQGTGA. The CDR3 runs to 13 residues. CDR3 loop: CASSSQENTEAFF. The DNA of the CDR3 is TGTGCCAGCAGCTCACAGGAGAACACTGAAGCTTTCTTT.

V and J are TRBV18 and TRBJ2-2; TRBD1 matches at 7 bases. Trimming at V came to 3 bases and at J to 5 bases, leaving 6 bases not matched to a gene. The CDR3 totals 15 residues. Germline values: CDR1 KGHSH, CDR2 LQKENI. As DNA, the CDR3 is TGTGCCAGCTCACCTCCGACAGGGTTAACCGGGGAGCTGTTTTTT. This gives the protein CASSPPTGLTGELFF.

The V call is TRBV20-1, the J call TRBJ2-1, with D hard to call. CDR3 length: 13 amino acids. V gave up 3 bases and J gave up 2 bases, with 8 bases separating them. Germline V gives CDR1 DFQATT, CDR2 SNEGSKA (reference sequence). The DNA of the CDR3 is TGCAGTGCTAGTGGCTCTACCTACAATGAGCAGTTCTTC. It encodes CSASGSTYNEQFF.

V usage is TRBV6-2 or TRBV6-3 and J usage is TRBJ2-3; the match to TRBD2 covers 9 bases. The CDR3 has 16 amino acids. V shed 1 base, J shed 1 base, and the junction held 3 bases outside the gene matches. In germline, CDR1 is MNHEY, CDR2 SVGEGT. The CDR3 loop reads CASSYWQRGGTDTQYF. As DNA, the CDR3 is TGTGCCAGCAGTTACTGGCAGCGGGGGGGCACAGATACGCAGTATTTT.

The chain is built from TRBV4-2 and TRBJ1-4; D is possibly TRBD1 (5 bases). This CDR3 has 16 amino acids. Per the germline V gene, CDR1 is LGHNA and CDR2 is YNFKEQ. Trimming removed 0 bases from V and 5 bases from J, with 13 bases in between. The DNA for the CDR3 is TGTGCCAGCAGCCAAGAAGGGCAGGGACTCAATGAAAAACTGTTTTTT. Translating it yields CASSQEGQGLNEKLFF.

CDR3 region: CASSLGVANSPLHF. The CDR3 DNA follows: TGTGCCAGCAGCTTAGGGGTAGCGAATTCACCCCTCCACTTT. The rearrangement links TRBV7-9 to TRBJ1-6; no clear D gene. The CDR3 spans 14 residues. The V gene's germline CDR1 is SEHNR and CDR2 FQNEAQ (reference sequence). Trimming stripped 1 base from V and 7 bases from J, with 8 bases between.

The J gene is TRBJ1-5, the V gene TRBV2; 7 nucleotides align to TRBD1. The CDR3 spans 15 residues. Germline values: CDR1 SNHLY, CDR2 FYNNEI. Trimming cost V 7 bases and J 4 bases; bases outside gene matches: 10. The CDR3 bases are TGTGCCAGCACAAGGGACAGCAGGGAGAATCAGCCCCAGCATTTT. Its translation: CASTRDSRENQPQHF.

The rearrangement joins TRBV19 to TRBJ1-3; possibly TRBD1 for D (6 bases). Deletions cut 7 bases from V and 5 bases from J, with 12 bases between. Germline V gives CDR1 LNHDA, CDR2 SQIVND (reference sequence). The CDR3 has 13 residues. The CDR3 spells CASTPGDRNTIYF. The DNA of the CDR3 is TGTGCCAGTACCCCAGGGGATAGAAACACCATATATTTT.

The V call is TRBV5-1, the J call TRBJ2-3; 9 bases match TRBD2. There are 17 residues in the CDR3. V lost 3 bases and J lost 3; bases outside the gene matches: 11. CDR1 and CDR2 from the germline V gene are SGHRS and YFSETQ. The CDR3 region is CASSSALTSGQTDTQYF. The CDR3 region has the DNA TGCGCCAGCAGCTCTGCTCTGACTAGCGGTCAAACAGATACGCAGTATTTT.

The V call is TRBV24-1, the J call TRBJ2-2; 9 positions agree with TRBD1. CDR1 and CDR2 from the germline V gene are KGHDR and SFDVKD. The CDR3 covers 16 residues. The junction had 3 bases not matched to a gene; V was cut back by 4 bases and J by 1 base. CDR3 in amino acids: CATSDMGQGNTGELFF. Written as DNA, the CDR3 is TGTGCCACCAGTGACATGGGACAGGGGAACACCGGGGAGCTGTTTTTT.

This chain's CDR3 is CASSQAGTINIQYF. DNA for the CDR3: TGTGCCAGCAGCCAGGCAGGAACAATAAACATTCAGTACTTC. The chain employs TRBV14 and TRBJ2-4, with D unresolved. This CDR3 has 14 residues. From germline, CDR1 is SGHDN and CDR2 FVKESK. The germline V and J ends were trimmed by 3 bases and 6 bases, with 12 bases remaining between them.

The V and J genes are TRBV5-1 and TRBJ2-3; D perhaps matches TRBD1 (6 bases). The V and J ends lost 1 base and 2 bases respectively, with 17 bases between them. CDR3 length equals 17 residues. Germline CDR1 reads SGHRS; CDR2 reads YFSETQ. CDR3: CASSLSGPGAITDTQYF. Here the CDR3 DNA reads TGCGCCAGCAGCTTGAGTGGGCCAGGGGCTATCACAGATACGCAGTATTTT. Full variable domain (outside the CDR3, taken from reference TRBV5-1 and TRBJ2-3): KAGVTQTPRYLIKTRGQQVTLSCSPISGHRSVSWYQQTPGQGLQFLFEYFSETQRNKGNFPGRFSGRQFSNSRSEMNVSTLELGDSALYLCASSLSGPGAITDTQYFGPGTRLTVL.

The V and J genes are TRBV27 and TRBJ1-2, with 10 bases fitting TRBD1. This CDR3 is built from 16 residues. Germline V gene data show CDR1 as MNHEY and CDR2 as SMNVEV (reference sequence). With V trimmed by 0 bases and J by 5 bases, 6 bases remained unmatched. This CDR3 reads CASSLSPRQGAYGYTF. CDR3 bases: TGTGCCAGCAGTTTATCACCGCGACAGGGGGCGTATGGCTACACCTTC.